This T cell receptor (beta chain) was obtained from a study of cytomegalovirus exposure and HLA in healthy donors. Sequenced by immunoSEQ multiplex PCR; TCRdb stores in-frame clones only, minus some. The profile shows some 110,000 clones, around 83% of them singletons. Trimming removed 1 base at V and 4 bases at J, with 8 bases between. Germline V gene sequence: CDR1 SGHAT, CDR2 FQNNGV. There are 14 residues in the CDR3. The V and J genes are TRBV11-2 and TRBJ1-5, with D uncertain. The sample consisted of PBMCs. The sequence derives from a woman younger than 30 in good health and CMV-seropositive. The CDR3 protein is CASSLGQFNQPQHF. DNA for the CDR3: TGTGCCAGCAGCTTAGGGCAGTTTAATCAGCCCCAGCATTTT.